The sequence of this T cell receptor beta chain was determined in a study of T cell responses to AZD1222 COVID-19 vaccine listed by TCRdb under 2021. Study-level background: AZD1222 recipients with second doses at about 4 weeks or about 12 weeks were pooled, because spike-specific TCR depth and breadth did not differ between schedules. A total of just over 230 trial participants underwent TCR sequencing, of whom nearly 210 received two doses of AZD1222 and 26 received two doses of the MenACWY control vaccine. Enrollment into the trials was organized by age into subgroups of 18-55, 56-69 and 70-plus years, and those subgroups contained about 160, 30 and 59 TCR-sequenced participants, respectively.

The CDR3 regions of human TCRbeta chains were subjected to immunosequencing. Under the source paper's analysis protocol: Repertoire TCRs were matched against a reference library of SARS-CoV-2-specific TCRs generated with the MIRA antigen-specificity platform. Breadth was defined as the fraction of unique TCRs that were SARS-CoV-2-associated, and depth was defined as the fraction of total T cells that were SARS-CoV-2-associated. Using the MIRA data, each spike-specific TCR was assigned both to the spike region to which the TCR was reactive and to a CD4 or CD8 class. Log10-transformed breadth and depth values were compared by one-way ANOVA with Sidak's multiple comparisons tests. This is the immuneACCESS table as TCRdb keeps it, with only in-frame sequences that have V and J called. A part of the clones is gone; compared with another copy, unresolved V genes explain less than half, and the rest is unexplained. V and J calls and clone size are given by that table; D and trimming were obtained from the DNA. The sample profile shows about 150,000 clones; 70% to 90% of them were found once. Approximately 2.3% of the sample rests with the top ten.

In the paper's terms, the time point label means: baseline before first vaccination. Vaccinee samples came from UK trials COV001 and COV002, including a single-blind randomized controlled phase 2/3 trial of AZD1222 (ChAdOx1 nCoV-19) in healthy adults. For TCRbeta chain sequencing, PBMC samples from trial participants were taken at day 0 and at day 28 after the second dose. After removal of 8 bases from V and 4 bases from J, the junction retains 11 bases not matched to a gene. From the cysteine through the phenylalanine, the CDR3 covers 15 amino acids. Only CDR3 DNA is held: 45 bases, read in frame from base 1. The germline V gene specifies SQVTM as CDR1 and ANQGSEA as CDR2. This clone was seen just once. Its target antigen remains unknown. No clone much larger than this one lies a single base away; base qualities are absent. What the authors observed across the whole study: The 56-69-year group was small, and its depth increase did not reach significance, likely because of low power. A significant rise in spike-specific TCR breadth and depth was observed after two AZD1222 doses relative to day 0 and relative to MenACWY recipients. Conclusions about previously exposed vaccinees are limited, since just five or six AZD1222 recipients were seropositive for SARS-CoV-2 at baseline. Because no day 14 peak-response samples were available, the repertoires could be characterized only after the peak T cell response. Participants were mostly white British, with more females than males. The authors suggested clonal diversity may have been underestimated. Nearly half of unique spike-specific TCRs reportedly recognized epitopes outside regions mutated in the B.1.351 and B.1.1.7 variants. CD4 TCRs associated with the vaccine covered the entire spike protein, and the dominant responses were in regions 160-218 and 743-854.

The sequenced sample was peripheral blood, obtained on day 0 of AZD1222 vaccination. The V gene is TRBV29-1 and the J gene is TRBJ2-1, with TRBD1 identical over 10 junction bases. This sequence was found in an adult in good health. The CDR3 reads CSTTTGGGIYNEQFF. The nucleotides are TGCAGCACCACGACAGGGGGCGGAATTTACAATGAGCAGTTCTTC.